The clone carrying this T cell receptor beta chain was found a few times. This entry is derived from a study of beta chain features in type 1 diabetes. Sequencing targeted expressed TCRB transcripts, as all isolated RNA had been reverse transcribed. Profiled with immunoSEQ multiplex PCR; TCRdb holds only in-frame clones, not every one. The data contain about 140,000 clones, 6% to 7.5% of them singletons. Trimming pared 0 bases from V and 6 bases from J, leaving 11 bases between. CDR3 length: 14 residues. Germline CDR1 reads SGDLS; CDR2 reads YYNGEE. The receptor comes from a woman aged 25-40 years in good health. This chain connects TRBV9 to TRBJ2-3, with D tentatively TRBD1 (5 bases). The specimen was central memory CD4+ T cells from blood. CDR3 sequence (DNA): TGTGCCAGCAGCGTAGCGGACACCGGGGATACGCAGTATTTT. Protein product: CASSVADTGDTQYF.